This T cell receptor beta chain was profiled in a study of CD8+ T cells in alopecia areata. cDNA reverse transcribed from extracted RNA served as the sequencing template. Assay used: immunoSEQ multiplex PCR; TCRdb lists only in-frame clones, some missing. The table shows roughly 150,000 clones, with around 60% occurring only once. CDR1 and CDR2 from the germline V gene are MNHEY and SVGAGI. With 8 bases clipped from V and 5 bases from J, the junction kept 3 bases outside the gene matches. This CDR3 spans 13 amino acids. The sample consisted of CD4+ T cells sorted from blood, taken at week 0. The TCR was taken from a human donor with alopecia areata. The chain is built from TRBV6-5 and TRBJ2-5; 12 bases match TRBD2. The CDR3 loop reads CASRLAGGETQYF. The CDR3 region has the DNA TGTGCCAGCCGCCTAGCGGGGGGGGAGACCCAGTACTTC.